This T cell receptor beta chain was sequenced during a study of T cell clonotyping in hematopoietic cell transplantation. A remark on this clone: Antigen unknown.

Study-level results: Pathologically expanded recipient clonotypes increased progressively from day 30 to day 180 as diversity fell.

This table comes from immunoSEQ multiplex PCR, and its TCRdb copy is limited to in-frame clones, with some not included. Here the sample spans 25,000 to 30,000 clones, roughly 90% being singletons. This sample comprised PBMCs, obtained 100 days after allogeneic stem cell transplant. The receptor's source is a female patient in her 50s who had an allogeneic stem cell transplant from a related donor, so the T cells may come from the graft donor. Some clones in this sample may be carry-over from other donors' samples.

CDR3 in amino acids: CASSPSPGQGDSPLHF. The CDR3 region has the DNA TGTGCCAGCAGCCCCTCCCCCGGACAGGGGGATTCACCCCTCCACTTT. The chain employs TRBV9 and TRBJ1-6, with TRBD1 matching 10 bases. The CDR3 runs 16 residues. V lost 4 bases, J lost 8 bases, and 9 bases stayed unmatched. CDR1 and CDR2 from the germline V gene are SGDLS and YYNGEE.